The rows below give T cell receptor beta chains drawn from one sample of a study of T cells after somatic rescue of genetic block. Profiling relied on immunoSEQ multiplex PCR, and the TCRdb table lists in-frame clones only, not all of them. The sample has roughly 120,000 clones; under 95% are singletons. Sequencing was performed on peripheral blood mononuclear cells (PBMCs). The receptor set was obtained from a woman between 18 and 29 years old. Both conserved end residues are part of each CDR3. D genes are given only for firm matches. Clone size is shown for a subset of rows, as once, few, many or a class of expanded clone.

abundance	j_gene	d_gene	v_gene	CDR3aa	CDR3nt
.	TRBJ2-3	TRBD2	TRBV4-2	CASSLSPSGAIDTQYF	TGTGCCAGCAGCCTAAGCCCTAGCGGGGCAATAGATACGCAGTATTTT
.	TRBJ2-2	.	TRBV6-6	CASTRDAAGTGELFF	TGTGCCAGCACCCGGGACGCCGCGGGTACCGGGGAGCTGTTTTTT
.	TRBJ2-7	TRBD2	TRBV7-9	CASTPTSGGSYEQYF	TGTGCCAGCACCCCGACTAGCGGGGGGAGTTACGAGCAGTACTTC
.	TRBJ1-5	.	TRBV6-5	CASSLSPDGNQPQHF	TGTGCCAGCAGCCTTAGCCCGGATGGCAATCAGCCCCAGCATTTT
.	TRBJ1-5	.	TRBV30	CAWSSGRAYSNQPQHF	TGTGCCTGGAGCTCAGGGAGGGCTTATAGCAATCAGCCCCAGCATTTT
.	TRBJ2-1	TRBD1	TRBV7-2	CASSSDRGKGNEQFF	TGTGCCAGCAGCTCTGACAGGGGAAAGGGCAATGAGCAGTTCTTC
.	TRBJ2-7	.	TRBV7-9	CASSRQSSYEQYF	TGTGCCAGCAGCCGACAGAGCTCCTACGAGCAGTACTTC
.	TRBJ2-3	TRBD2	TRBV14	CASSQQRGPPWDTQYF	TGTGCCAGCAGCCAACAGCGGGGGCCACCTTGGGATACGCAGTATTTT
.	TRBJ2-3	.	TRBV11-2	CASSLDRGNTDTQYF	TGTGCCAGCAGCTTAGACAGGGGAAACACAGATACGCAGTATTTT
.	TRBJ1-5	.	TRBV6-5	CASSYSETNQPQHF	TGTGCCAGCAGTTACTCGGAGACTAATCAGCCCCAGCATTTT
.	TRBJ1-1	.	TRBV7-3	CASSLRAAGRESTEAFF	TGTGCCAGCAGCTTAAGGGCGGCGGGGAGGGAGTCCACTGAAGCTTTCTTT
.	TRBJ2-1	TRBD1	TRBV18	CASSRDRVESGEQFF	TGTGCCAGCTCACGGGACAGGGTCGAGTCAGGTGAGCAGTTCTTC
.	TRBJ2-7	.	TRBV30	CAWRRGLQGSYEQYF	TGTGCCTGGAGACGCGGGTTGCAGGGCTCCTACGAGCAGTACTTC
.	TRBJ1-5	.	TRBV4-2	CASSQDTGALLDQPQHF	TGTGCCAGCAGCCAAGATACGGGCGCCTTGCTGGATCAGCCCCAGCATTTT
.	TRBJ1-2	.	TRBV19	CASNLGGTLYGYTF	TGTGCCAGTAACCTGGGGGGGACTCTCTATGGCTACACCTTC
.	TRBJ2-7	TRBD1	TRBV7-8	CASSLNWDSHEQYF	TGTGCCAGCAGCCTCAACTGGGACAGCCACGAGCAGTACTTC
.	TRBJ1-1	TRBD1	TRBV25-1	CASSAPPGQGFGAFF	TGTGCCAGCAGTGCCCCACCGGGACAGGGATTTGGTGCTTTCTTT
.	TRBJ1-1	.	TRBV10-3	CAITEVLNTEAFF	TGTGCCATCACCGAGGTACTTAACACTGAAGCTTTCTTT
.	TRBJ2-1	.	TRBV10-3	CAIRRQLGSLDEQFF	TGTGCCATCAGGAGACAGCTCGGTAGCCTCGATGAGCAGTTCTTC
.	TRBJ2-2	.	TRBV5-6	CASSRGTGELFF	TGTGCCAGCAGCAGGGGCACCGGGGAGCTGTTTTTT
.	TRBJ2-3	.	TRBV5-1	CASSELGGTDTQYF	TGCGCCAGCAGCGAGCTCGGAGGGACAGATACGCAGTATTTT
.	TRBJ2-3	TRBD1	TRBV5-4	CASSFSGGGEDTQYF	TGTGCCAGCAGCTTTTCAGGGGGCGGTGAAGATACGCAGTATTTT
.	TRBJ2-2	.	TRBV27	CASSLWQGTGELFF	TGTGCCAGCAGTTTATGGCAGGGAACCGGGGAGCTGTTTTTT
.	TRBJ2-1	.	TRBV5-4	CASSHDRISYNEQFF	TGTGCCAGCAGCCACGACCGGATCTCCTACAATGAGCAGTTCTTC
.	TRBJ2-4	TRBD1	TRBV6-5	CASSSPGQTNIQYF	TGTGCCAGCAGTTCCCCGGGACAGACAAACATTCAGTACTTC
.	TRBJ1-4	.	TRBV7-9	CASSTRQAIDEKLFF	TGTGCCAGCAGCACTCGACAGGCGATCGATGAAAAACTGTTTTTT
.	TRBJ1-5	.	TRBV5-1	CASSIQGGDNQPQHF	TGCGCCAGCAGCATTCAGGGAGGAGACAATCAGCCCCAGCATTTT
.	TRBJ1-5	.	TRBV30	CAWSVWTSGGNQPQHF	TGTGCCTGGAGTGTATGGACGTCAGGAGGTAATCAGCCCCAGCATTTT
.	TRBJ2-3	.	TRBV9	CASSASDFTDTQYF	TGTGCCAGCAGCGCTAGCGACTTCACAGATACGCAGTATTTT
.	TRBJ2-7	.	TRBV11-3	CASTILGSPGEQYF	TGTGCCAGCACCATACTGGGCTCCCCGGGCGAGCAGTACTTC
.	TRBJ1-2	.	TRBV21-1	CASSKKRERDRNYGYTF	TGTGCCAGCAGCAAAAAAAGGGAACGGGACCGAAACTATGGCTACACCTTC
.	TRBJ2-3	.	TRBV13	CASSFRSPRSDTQYF	TGTGCCAGCAGCTTCCGCTCCCCACGCTCAGATACGCAGTATTTT
.	TRBJ1-5	TRBD1	TRBV5-1	CASSPTGENQPQHF	TGCGCCAGCAGCCCGACAGGGGAGAATCAGCCCCAGCATTTT
.	TRBJ2-5	TRBD2	TRBV7-9	CASSAPTSWRETQYF	TGTGCCAGCAGCGCCCCGACTAGCTGGCGTGAGACCCAGTACTTC
.	TRBJ2-4	.	TRBV30	CAWMEAENIQYF	TGTGCCTGGATGGAGGCCGAAAACATTCAGTACTTC
.	TRBJ1-6	TRBD1	TRBV4-2	CASNDRAEASPLHF	TGTGCCAGCAACGACAGGGCCGAGGCCTCACCCCTCCACTTT
.	TRBJ2-7	.	TRBV7-9	CASSLSQGSEQYF	TGTGCCAGCAGCTTAAGTCAGGGCTCCGAGCAGTACTTC
.	TRBJ1-6	.	TRBV10-3	CAISESPGGVFREGSPLHF	TGTGCCATCAGTGAGTCGCCGGGGGGTGTGTTCAGGGAGGGATCACCCCTCCACTTT
.	TRBJ2-1	TRBD2	TRBV6-5	CASSSPGRGGNEQFF	TGTGCCAGCAGTTCCCCGGGACGGGGAGGGAATGAGCAGTTCTTC
.	TRBJ2-1	TRBD2	TRBV29-1	CSVVMTGRSDEQFF	TGCAGCGTTGTAATGACCGGGAGGTCTGATGAGCAGTTCTTC
.	TRBJ2-2	TRBD1	TRBV7-6	CASSLGPTGTGANTGELFF	TGTGCCAGCAGCTTAGGTCCCACAGGGACAGGAGCGAACACCGGGGAGCTGTTTTTT
once	TRBJ2-3	.	TRBV5-4	CASSLQGTDTQYF	TGTGCCAGCAGCTTGCAGGGCACAGATACGCAGTATTTT